This T cell receptor beta chain is from a study of blood T cell repertoires in COVID-19. Study-wide context: Samples came from the United States, Italy and Spain, spanning acute and convalescent COVID-19.

Per the study methods: It was from reference gene primer amplification that nucleated cell counts were estimated. Produced via immunoSEQ multiplex PCR; TCRdb's table is partial and in-frame only. The V and J calls and clone size come from that table; D and trimming were worked out from the DNA. The repertoire consists of around 150,000 clones, with around 84% occurring once and the leading ten covering less than 2.5%. This clone was detected only a few times. The CDR3 runs to 16 residues. The germline V gene encodes CDR1 SEHNR and CDR2 FQNEAQ (reference sequence). V lost 4 bases, J lost 1 base, and 6 bases stayed unmatched.

Material for sequencing was peripheral blood. The origin of this receptor is a man in his 70s with acute or convalescent COVID-19. The chain recombines TRBV7-9 with TRBJ2-2; 7 nucleotides match TRBD1. Here the CDR3 DNA reads TGTGCCAGCAGCTCCAACAGGGGAAAGAACACCGGGGAGCTGTTTTTT. Translation gives CASSSNRGKNTGELFF.